The 21 T cell receptor beta chains in this list originate from one sample, sequenced in a study of shared clonotypes between healthy human individuals. It was CD45RO-negative cells, positively selected for CCR7, that made up naive CD8 cells, with terminally differentiated effector memory CD45RA+ cells excluded. Libraries were prepared by immunoSEQ multiplex PCR; TCRdb keeps only in-frame clonotypes and omits some of them. The data show around 2,100,000 clones, less than 95% seen once. The sequencing input was naive CD8+ T cells sorted from blood. The receptor source for this set is a man between 18 and 29 years old in good health.

CDR3 amino acids: CASSLVAGEKPGELFF. DNA of the CDR3: TGTGCCAGCAGCTTAGTGGCGGGAGAAAAACCCGGGGAGCTGTTTTTT. V gene TRBV7-9 combines with J gene TRBJ2-2, with 7 bases fitting TRBD2. Germline V lookup: CDR1 SEHNR, CDR2 FQNEAQ (reference sequence). This CDR3 region has 16 residues. After removal of 1 base from V and 6 bases from J, the junction contained 8 bases not matched to a gene.

As regards this clone: The same CDR3 also results from other DNA sequences found in this sample. This chain joins TRBV11-2 and TRBJ2-7; D assignment may be TRBD1 or TRBD2 (5 bases each). Trimming took 4 bases from V and 0 from J, leaving 10 bases between them. The CDR3 is made up of 14 amino acids. From germline, CDR1 is SGHAT and CDR2 FQNNGV. CDR3 coding DNA: TGTGCCAGCAGCTGGGGACCGAGCTCCTACGAGCAGTACTTC. Protein product: CASSWGPSSYEQYF.

CDR3 sequence reads: CASSPSAGEYPYEQYF. The CDR3 coding sequence is TGTGCCAGCAGTCCCTCGGCGGGAGAGTATCCCTACGAGCAGTACTTC. V gene TRBV27 combines with J gene TRBJ2-7, with 7 bases lining up with TRBD2. Germline loops: CDR1 MNHEY, CDR2 SMNVEV (reference sequence). This CDR3 contains 16 residues. Losses at the gene ends were 5 bases for V and 2 bases for J; bases not matched to a gene: 12.

This clone was seen just once. This chain connects TRBV7-2 to TRBJ2-2, with 8 bases matching TRBD1. The ends lost 4 bases at V and 4 bases at J; junction bases unmatched: 11. The CDR3 length is 17 residues. From germline, CDR1 is SGHTA and CDR2 FQGNSA. CDR3 nucleotides: TGTGCCAGCAGCTACCTAAGGACAGGGTTTCGCACCGGGGAGCTGTTTTTT. Translating gives CASSYLRTGFRTGELFF.

The V and J genes are TRBV4-3 and TRBJ2-7; 11 nucleotides line up with TRBD2. After removal of 0 bases from V and 3 bases from J, the junction contained 10 bases not matched to a gene. CDR3 size: 18 residues. Germline V lookup: CDR1 LGHNA, CDR2 YSLEER. The CDR3 nucleotides are TGCGCCAGCAGCCAAGAACTAGCGGGGGACCCGCCAAACTACGAGCAGTACTTC. Amino acid sequence: CASSQELAGDPPNYEQYF.

The chain joins TRBV6-1 to TRBJ1-5; D call uncertain. CDR3 size: 17 residues. Germline loops: CDR1 MNHNS, CDR2 SASEGT. V was pared by 2 bases and J by 0 bases, with 14 bases between. The DNA of the CDR3 is TGTGCCAGCAGTGAATGGGCATCCGAATATAGCAATCAGCCCCAGCATTTT. This codes for CASSEWASEYSNQPQHF.

The V gene is TRBV11-2, the J gene TRBJ2-1; 8 nucleotides match TRBD2. The V and J ends lost 5 bases and 4 bases, in that order; junction bases with no gene match: 13. This CDR3 has 17 residues. CDR1 SGHAT and CDR2 FQNNGV come from the germline V gene. The DNA for the CDR3 is TGTGCCAGCAGCACCCCGACACTAGCGGTAACTTACAATGAGCAGTTCTTC. It is translated as CASSTPTLAVTYNEQFF.

The rearrangement links TRBV27 to TRBJ1-5; D unresolved. V dropped 3 bases and J dropped 9 bases, with 9 bases sitting between them. The V gene's germline CDR1 is MNHEY and CDR2 SMNVEV (reference sequence). This CDR3 has 12 residues. The chain's CDR3 is CASSFPSGPQHF. DNA for the CDR3: TGTGCCAGCAGTTTCCCTAGTGGGCCCCAGCATTTT.

The rearrangement joins TRBV15 to TRBJ1-5, with 9 bases fitting TRBD1. CDR1 and CDR2 (germline): LNHNV, YYDKDF (reference sequence). After removal of 4 bases from V and 2 bases from J, the junction contained 9 bases not matched to a gene. CDR3 length: 17 residues. The CDR3: CATSTGTGLIGNQPQHF. CDR3 bases: TGTGCCACCAGCACCGGGACAGGGTTGATCGGCAATCAGCCCCAGCATTTT.

J is TRBJ2-5 and V is TRBV15; TRBD2 matches 8 bases. Trimming took 6 bases from V and 5 from J; bases not matched to a gene: 5. The CDR3 has 13 amino acids. Per the germline V gene, CDR1 is LNHNV and CDR2 is YYDKDF (reference sequence). CDR3 region: CATRGTRGETQYF. CDR3 bases: TGTGCCACCAGAGGGACTAGGGGTGAGACCCAGTACTTC.

This clone is a singleton in its sample. The rearrangement uses TRBV6-1 and TRBJ1-1; D unclear. Germline loops: CDR1 MNHNS, CDR2 SASEGT. The CDR3 consists of 13 residues. Trimming shortened V by 7 bases and J by 1 base, and 10 bases separated the two germline ends. DNA for the CDR3: TGTGCCAGCAATGAGGTTGGGAACACTGAAGCTTTCTTT. Encoded protein: CASNEVGNTEAFF.

V and J are TRBV9 and TRBJ2-2; 7 bases agree with TRBD1. Losses at the gene ends were 0 bases for V and 1 base for J; bases not matched to a gene: 9. The V gene's germline CDR1 is SGDLS and CDR2 YYNGEE. This CDR3 has 18 residues. CDR3 protein: CASSVGLQTGQNTGELFF. As DNA, the CDR3 is TGTGCCAGCAGCGTAGGTCTGCAGACAGGGCAGAACACCGGGGAGCTGTTTTTT.

V is TRBV6-6 and J is TRBJ2-7, with a tentative D call TRBD2 (6 bases). Germline V gene lookup returns CDR1 MNHNY and CDR2 SVGAGI (reference sequence). The CDR3 extends over 12 amino acids. Trimming took off 0 bases at V and 6 bases at J, with 6 bases between the two ends. The CDR3 nucleotides read TGTGCCAGCAGTTACTCCGGGAGCGAGCAGTACTTC. It yields the protein CASSYSGSEQYF.

V is TRBV5-6 and J is TRBJ2-3, with D hard to call. The CDR3 has 13 amino acids. V was cut by 1 base and J by 6 bases, with 9 bases left in between. Germline CDR1 SGHDT, CDR2 YYEEEE. In DNA, the CDR3 is TGTGCCAGCAGCTTGTTGGGATCCGATACGCAGTATTTT. Protein product: CASSLLGSDTQYF. Supplemented by reference TRBV5-6 and TRBJ2-3, the full variable domain reads DAGVTQSPTHLIKTRGQQVTLRCSPKSGHDTVSWYQQALGQGPQFIFQYYEEEERQRGNFPDRFSGHQFPNYSSELNVNALLLGDSALYLCASSLLGSDTQYFGPGTRLTVL.

The chain carries TRBV2 and TRBJ1-6; weak D call: TRBD1 (5 bases). The CDR3 sequence is 14 residues long. Germline V gene lookup returns CDR1 SNHLY and CDR2 FYNNEI. Trimming took 3 bases from V and 7 from J, leaving 10 bases between them. CDR3: CASSDREPNSPLHF. In DNA, the CDR3 is TGTGCCAGCAGTGACAGGGAACCCAATTCACCCCTCCACTTT.

The V gene is TRBV6-1, the J gene TRBJ2-7, with no clear D. With 2 bases removed from V and 0 bases from J, the gap between germline ends came to 5 bases. The CDR3 has 13 amino acids. Germline loops: CDR1 MNHNS, CDR2 SASEGT. The CDR3 loop is CASSEYISYEQYF. The CDR3 DNA sequence: TGTGCCAGCAGTGAATACATCTCCTACGAGCAGTACTTC.

The chain carries TRBV30 and TRBJ1-6; weak D call: TRBD1 (6 bases). Deletions cut 3 bases from V and 8 bases from J, with 14 bases between. Germline V gene data show CDR1 as GTSNPN and CDR2 as SVGIG (reference sequence). This CDR3 spans 14 amino acids. Here the CDR3 reads CAWSREGVHSPLHF. The CDR3 nucleotides are TGTGCCTGGAGCAGGGAGGGGGTTCATTCACCCCTCCACTTT.

The rearrangement joins TRBV4-1 to TRBJ1-3; D may be TRBD1 (6 bases). V was pared by 3 bases and J by 2 bases, with 11 bases between. CDR1 is MGHRA, CDR2 YSYEKL, per germline. The CDR3 loop spans 15 amino acids. CDR3 DNA: TGCGCCAGCAGCCAGGATGGGGGCACTGGAAACACCATATATTTT. This gives the protein CASSQDGGTGNTIYF.

The rearrangement links TRBV11-1 to TRBJ2-3; maybe TRBD1 (5 bases). Trimming shortened V by 4 bases and J by 4 bases, and 21 bases separated the two germline ends. The CDR3 is 17 amino acids. Per germline, CDR1 SGHAT and CDR2 FQDESV (reference sequence). CDR3 sequence reads: CASSSPTWGVPPDTQYF. For the CDR3, the DNA is TGTGCCAGCAGCTCGCCCACTTGGGGCGTTCCCCCAGATACGCAGTATTTT.

Only one count was recorded for this clone. The gene calls are TRBV6-5 and TRBJ2-7; D not resolved. CDR3 length: 16 amino acids. Trimming removed 0 bases from V and 2 bases from J, with 14 bases in between. Germline V gene sequence: CDR1 MNHEY, CDR2 SVGAGI. The CDR3 DNA follows: TGTGCCAGCAGTTACTCTTCGGGCGAAACGGCCTACGAGCAGTACTTC. The encoded protein is CASSYSSGETAYEQYF.

The chain joins TRBV5-4 to TRBJ2-3, with TRBD2 matching 15 bases. Germline V gene lookup returns CDR1 SGHNT and CDR2 YYREEE (reference sequence). The CDR3 sequence is 17 residues long. V trimming: 4 bases; J trimming: 2 bases; junction bases outside the gene matches: 5. The CDR3 region is CASSPGLAGGITDTQYF. For the CDR3, the DNA is TGTGCCAGCAGCCCCGGACTAGCGGGAGGGATCACAGATACGCAGTATTTT.